The sequence of this T cell receptor beta chain was determined in a study of shared clonotypes between healthy human individuals. Germline V gene lookup returns CDR1 SGDLS and CDR2 YYNGEE. This CDR3 comprises 15 residues. The V end was cut by 4 bases, the J end by 2 bases, with 13 bases between. Execution of the assay was at deep level. Genomic DNA (from each subset) was split evenly across several immunoSEQ plates. PCR replicates from unsorted PBMC used roughly 300 ng DNA, and this amount was approximately 30,000 T cell genomes. Ten immunoSEQ deep assay plates were used to sequence the DNA of unsorted PBMCs. The method was immunoSEQ multiplex PCR; TCRdb's version includes in-frame clones alone and lacks a portion of them. The sample has approximately 470,000 clones, 65% to 85% seen once.

This receptor was taken from a woman aged 40 to 50 in good health. Some clones in this sample may be carry-over from other donors' samples. The specimen was PBMCs. The chain carries TRBV9 and TRBJ2-4, with D perhaps given as TRBD1 or TRBD2 (5 bases each). This CDR3 reads CASSPGTTTKNIQYF. The CDR3, as DNA: TGTGCCAGCAGCCCGGGGACCACGACCAAAAACATTCAGTACTTC.